This T cell receptor beta chain was documented in a study of neurological immune-mediated disorders (dated by TCRdb to about 2019). A note on the overall study: Among the approximately 34 multiple sclerosis patients, relapsing-remitting MS accounted for 31 and secondary progressive MS accounted for 3. Peripheral blood TCR-beta repertoires from HTLV-I-associated myelopathy (HAM/TSP) patients, multiple sclerosis patients and healthy controls were compared by UMI-based sequencing. Longitudinal samples, technical triplicates and paired sorted CD4+ and CD8+ T-cell subsets, alongside PBMC samples, were included among the approximately 99 TCR-beta libraries. The cohort included around 70 subjects: approximately 14 with HAM/TSP, some 34 with multiple sclerosis, and 20 healthy controls. Results the study describes overall, beyond this receptor: TCR clonal expansion was greatest in HAM/TSP patients and smallest in MS patients, who ranked below even healthy controls. No association of the MS cluster with clinical or MRI features was observed, and the need for larger cohorts was stated by the authors. In a phylogenetic analysis, the repertoires of 18 out of 34 MS patients fell into a single cluster of related CDR3 sequences, pointing to a possible signature at the repertoire level. No identical CDR3 amino acid sequences were found to be shared among expanded clones across subjects, suggesting that TCR-beta repertoires were private in all groups.

V drops 5 bases and J drops 5 bases, leaving 7 bases in between. CDR1 is given as SNHLY and CDR2 as FYNNEI, both from the germline V gene. Including cysteine and phenylalanine, the CDR3 has 11 amino acids. Only CDR3 DNA remains: 33 bases, in frame from the first base. With regard to this clonotype: There is no known antigen for this receptor. Base qualities are not recorded, but no much larger clone differs from it by a single base.

Unsorted PBMC libraries were generated from 2 million PBMCs stored in RNAlater at -80 °C until RNA extraction. Multiple sclerosis patients were enrolled in a US clinical protocol under which disease progression was evaluated by magnetic resonance imaging. Peripheral blood was subjected to Ficoll-Hypaque density gradient centrifugation to isolate PBMCs, which were then cryopreserved in liquid nitrogen. cDNA synthesis used template-switch 5'RACE with a primer carrying a 10-nucleotide random unique molecular identifier tagging each TCR transcript. Every sequencing run yielded over 180 million TCR-beta sequences covering 15-18 subjects. The RNeasy kit was used for extraction of total RNA. TCR-beta VDJ regions were amplified with primers for the TCR constant region and the 5'RACE anchor, using the KAPA Real-time Library Amplification kit. Sample indexes and Illumina adaptors were added in a first PCR, and a second PCR then increased library yield. After Ampure bead purification, the roughly 650 bp TCR product was size-selected on a 2% E-gel SizeSelection system. Before pooling, library quality was assessed on a Bioanalyzer, concentration was determined with Qubit, and library quantification was performed with the Kapa Library Quantification kit. Libraries were sequenced paired-end 2 x 150 bp on an Illumina HiSeq 2500. To increase sequence diversity, roughly 24-32% phiX was spiked into each library pool. In the paper's pipeline: Quality-filtered reads were processed with the UMI-based MiGEC pipeline, which removed over 75% of raw TCR sequences during error correction. IMGT germline references were used for alignment of VDJ genes, and clonotypes were defined by a unique CDR3 amino acid sequence together with V-J genes. Clonal expansion, Shannon diversity and CDR3 relatedness (CalcPairwiseDistances, ClusterSamples) were evaluated with VDJtools, and phylogenetic trees were built with CLCbio workbench. Clones with at least 8 unique UMIs were defined as expanded, with this threshold being based on coefficient-of-variation modelling across technical triplicates. In-frame beta chains were kept once TCRdb had trimmed the public reads at Q25 with fastp and called clones with MiXCR. Identical CDR3 proteins give one entry, which carries the most common genes and DNA. The V and J calls follow TCRdb's processing rather than the paper's. This sample holds tens of thousands of distinct CDR3 sequences; around 5.2% were observed only once. 3.4% of the sample belongs to the ten largest clones.

This sequence was found in a woman between 50 and 59 years old with multiple sclerosis. Specimen: PBMCs. In this chain, TRBV2 is recombined with TRBJ2-7, with no confidently assigned D gene. The CDR3 corresponds to CASSRGHEQYF. The DNA sequence is as follows: TGTGCCAGCAGTCGTGGACACGAGCAGTACTTC.